These T cell receptor beta chains were read from a single sample in a study of T cell clones after liver transplantation. The assay was immunoSEQ multiplex PCR, and TCRdb's table has in-frame clones only and misses some. The table has roughly 51,000 clones, 65% to 80% seen once. The starting material was CD4+ T cells from blood, obtained 54 months after liver transplant. The receptors originated from a human patient who received a liver transplant. The graft donor may have contributed some T cells. Both conserved end residues are part of each CDR3. The order of the fields is D gene, J gene, V gene, clone size, CDR3 DNA, CDR3 protein. D genes are given only for firm matches. Clone size is shown for a subset of rows, as once, few, many or a class of expanded clone.

d_gene: -; j_gene: TRBJ2-3; v_gene: TRBV4-1; abundance: -; CDR3nt: TGCGCCAGCAGCCAAGATGGGGGCAGGAGAAGCACAGATACGCAGTATTTT; CDR3aa: CASSQDGGRRSTDTQYF
d_gene: -; j_gene: TRBJ2-7; v_gene: TRBV11-2; abundance: once; CDR3nt: TGTGCCAGCAGCACGCAACCGGGACCTCCAAACGAGCAGTACTTC; CDR3aa: CASSTQPGPPNEQYF
d_gene: -; j_gene: TRBJ2-3; v_gene: TRBV5-1; abundance: -; CDR3nt: TGCGCCAGCAGCTTGGCACAGCGAACAGATACGCAGTATTTT; CDR3aa: CASSLAQRTDTQYF
d_gene: -; j_gene: TRBJ1-6; v_gene: TRBV20-1; abundance: -; CDR3nt: TGCAGTGCTCAATTGGAGTCACCCCTCCACTTT; CDR3aa: CSAQLESPLHF
d_gene: -; j_gene: TRBJ1-1; v_gene: TRBV6-1; abundance: many; CDR3nt: TGTGCCAGCAGCGCAATAGAAGCTTTCTTT; CDR3aa: CASSAIEAFF
d_gene: -; j_gene: TRBJ1-2; v_gene: TRBV7-9; abundance: -; CDR3nt: TGTGCCAGCACCACAGAGGGGGGACCCAACTATGGCTACACCTTC; CDR3aa: CASTTEGGPNYGYTF
d_gene: TRBD1; j_gene: TRBJ1-2; v_gene: TRBV5-1; abundance: few; CDR3nt: TGCGCCAGTAATCCGGGACAGGGAGCGGGCTATGGCTACACCTTC; CDR3aa: CASNPGQGAGYGYTF
d_gene: -; j_gene: TRBJ2-2; v_gene: TRBV6-6; abundance: -; CDR3nt: TGTGCCAGCAGTTACTCGTCCCCCGGGGAGCTGTTTTTT; CDR3aa: CASSYSSPGELFF
d_gene: -; j_gene: TRBJ2-1; v_gene: TRBV13; abundance: -; CDR3nt: TGTGCCAGCAGCTTTAACGATGAGCAGTTCTTC; CDR3aa: CASSFNDEQFF
d_gene: TRBD1; j_gene: TRBJ2-1; v_gene: TRBV7-3; abundance: once; CDR3nt: TGTGCCAGCAGCCCCGGACAGGGGACCGATGAGCAGTTCTTC; CDR3aa: CASSPGQGTDEQFF
d_gene: TRBD1; j_gene: TRBJ2-1; v_gene: TRBV4-1; abundance: -; CDR3nt: TGCGCCAGCAGCCAAGGGACAGGGGGAAATGAGCAGTTCTTC; CDR3aa: CASSQGTGGNEQFF
d_gene: -; j_gene: TRBJ1-1; v_gene: TRBV6-5; abundance: few; CDR3nt: TGTGCCAGCAGGCTAAGTAAGAACACTGAAGCTTTCTTT; CDR3aa: CASRLSKNTEAFF
d_gene: TRBD1; j_gene: TRBJ2-4; v_gene: TRBV18; abundance: few; CDR3nt: TGTGCCAGCTCACCTCAAGGCGGACAGGGTGCGTTTCTGGGCATTCAGTACTTC; CDR3aa: CASSPQGGQGAFLGIQYF
d_gene: -; j_gene: TRBJ1-5; v_gene: TRBV28; abundance: medium-sized; CDR3nt: TGTGCCAGCAGTGGGGTGGGGGGGGCTGGCAATCAGCCCCAGCATTTT; CDR3aa: CASSGVGGAGNQPQHF
d_gene: -; j_gene: TRBJ2-2; v_gene: TRBV6-5; abundance: -; CDR3nt: TGTGCCAGCAGGGGTAGTGTCGGGGAGCTGTTTTTT; CDR3aa: CASRGSVGELFF
d_gene: -; j_gene: TRBJ1-5; v_gene: TRBV19; abundance: -; CDR3nt: TGTGCCAGTAGCCGGGACCCCAATCAGCCCCAGCATTTT; CDR3aa: CASSRDPNQPQHF
d_gene: -; j_gene: TRBJ1-4; v_gene: TRBV6-5; abundance: once; CDR3nt: TGTGCCAGCAGTGGTGAAAAACTGTTTTTT; CDR3aa: CASSGEKLFF
d_gene: -; j_gene: TRBJ1-6; v_gene: TRBV7-9; abundance: -; CDR3nt: TGTGCCAGCAGCTTAGGAGGAAATTCACCCCTCCACTTT; CDR3aa: CASSLGGNSPLHF
d_gene: -; j_gene: TRBJ2-2; v_gene: TRBV5-4; abundance: -; CDR3nt: TGTGCCAGCAGCTCCTTGGGAGGCACCGGGGAGCTGTTTTTT; CDR3aa: CASSSLGGTGELFF
d_gene: TRBD1; j_gene: TRBJ1-3; v_gene: TRBV7-9; abundance: -; CDR3nt: TGTGCCAGCAGCTGGTTAGGGACAGGCTCTGGAAACACCATATATTTT; CDR3aa: CASSWLGTGSGNTIYF
d_gene: -; j_gene: TRBJ2-3; v_gene: TRBV11-3; abundance: -; CDR3nt: TGTGCCAGCAGCTACAAAGCGGATGCTCACGATACGCAGTATTTT; CDR3aa: CASSYKADAHDTQYF
d_gene: -; j_gene: TRBJ1-3; v_gene: TRBV6-1; abundance: -; CDR3nt: TGTGCCAGCAGTGAGGCGGCAGGGCCTGGAAACACCATATATTTT; CDR3aa: CASSEAAGPGNTIYF
d_gene: -; j_gene: TRBJ1-5; v_gene: TRBV6-1; abundance: -; CDR3nt: TGTGCCAGCAGTGAAGCGTTTCCTCAGCCCCAGCATTTT; CDR3aa: CASSEAFPQPQHF
d_gene: -; j_gene: TRBJ2-1; v_gene: TRBV30; abundance: -; CDR3nt: TGTGCCTGGAGTACCGAAGAGGCAGAGCAGTTCTTC; CDR3aa: CAWSTEEAEQFF
d_gene: -; j_gene: TRBJ2-3; v_gene: TRBV7-2; abundance: once; CDR3nt: TGTGCCAGCAGCTTAGCTTATACAGATACGCAGTATTTT; CDR3aa: CASSLAYTDTQYF
d_gene: -; j_gene: TRBJ1-1; v_gene: TRBV6-5; abundance: -; CDR3nt: TGTGCCAGCAGTCGAGGATCTCTCACGGTACCTGAAGCTTTCTTT; CDR3aa: CASSRGSLTVPEAFF
d_gene: -; j_gene: TRBJ2-1; v_gene: TRBV19; abundance: -; CDR3nt: TGTGCCAGTAGTCCAGGGAGGTACAATGAGCAGTTCTTC; CDR3aa: CASSPGRYNEQFF
d_gene: -; j_gene: TRBJ1-6; v_gene: TRBV27; abundance: -; CDR3nt: TGTGCCAGCTCTCTTTTTAATCAGCTTTCGAGCTCCTATAATTCACCCCTCCACTTT; CDR3aa: CASSLFNQLSSSYNSPLHF
d_gene: -; j_gene: TRBJ2-1; v_gene: TRBV6-6; abundance: -; CDR3nt: TGTGCCAGCAGATCCCCTCGGGTTCAGGGCAATGAGCAGTTCTTC; CDR3aa: CASRSPRVQGNEQFF
d_gene: -; j_gene: TRBJ2-7; v_gene: TRBV10-3; abundance: -; CDR3nt: TGTGCCATCAGTGCGAACTACGAGCAGTACTTC; CDR3aa: CAISANYEQYF
d_gene: TRBD1; j_gene: TRBJ1-4; v_gene: TRBV6-1; abundance: -; CDR3nt: TGTGCCAGCAGTGAAGACAGGGGAGAGCATGAAAAACTGTTTTTT; CDR3aa: CASSEDRGEHEKLFF